Each of the 11 T cell receptor beta chains below was sequenced from the same sample in a study of blood T cell repertoires in COVID-19. Profiling relied on immunoSEQ multiplex PCR, and the TCRdb table lists in-frame clones only, not all of them. The repertoire consists of 350,000 or so clones, with about 86% occurring once and the leading ten covering about 2.7%. The sample consisted of peripheral blood. These receptors all stem from a man younger than 40 with active or convalescent COVID-19.

The V gene is TRBV11-2, the J gene TRBJ2-3, with 11 bases that match TRBD2. V shed 6 bases and J 1 base; nucleotides not matched to a gene: 12. Germline-derived CDR1 and CDR2 are SGHAT and FQNNGV. CDR3 length: 18 amino acids. CDR3 residues: CASRTTSGSFGRTDTQYF. The CDR3 coding sequence is TGTGCCAGCAGGACCACTAGCGGGAGTTTTGGTCGCACAGATACGCAGTATTTT.

This chain uses TRBV29-1 with TRBJ2-5; 8 bases line up with TRBD1. V lost 6 bases to trimming and J lost 2 bases; unmatched junction nucleotides: 5. The germline V gene has CDR1 SQVTM and CDR2 ANQGSEA. There are 13 residues in the CDR3. The CDR3 DNA follows: TGCAGCGTGACTGGACAGGGTCAAGAGACCCAGTACTTC. It translates to CSVTGQGQETQYF.

This chain uses TRBV24-1 with TRBJ2-5, with 13 bases fitting TRBD2. Germline-derived CDR1 and CDR2 are KGHDR and SFDVKD. J was trimmed by 4 bases and V by 3 bases; bases with no gene match: 4. The CDR3 spans 16 residues. The DNA of the CDR3 is TGTGCCACCAGTGATGCACTAGCGGGAGGGCGAGAGACCCAGTACTTC. As protein: CATSDALAGGRETQYF.

The chain uses TRBV13 and TRBJ2-7; D is undetermined. The CDR3 spans 13 residues. The germline CDR1 and CDR2 sequences are PRHDT and FYEKMQ (reference sequence). Trimming shortened V by 4 bases and J by 4 bases, and 11 bases separated the two germline ends. The CDR3 loop reads CASSSQETYEQYF. For the CDR3, the DNA is TGTGCCAGCAGCTCGCAGGAAACATACGAGCAGTACTTC.

The gene calls are TRBV7-8 and TRBJ2-7, with D maybe TRBD1 (5 bases). Germline values: CDR1 SGHVS, CDR2 FQNEAQ. V shed 8 bases and J shed 0 bases, with 11 bases lying between them. The CDR3 extends over 13 amino acids. The CDR3 bases are TGTGCCAGCCTCCAGGGTGACTCCTACGAGCAGTACTTC. Residues: CASLQGDSYEQYF.

The chain couples TRBV30 to TRBJ2-4; D not resolved. V was pared by 2 bases and J by 8 bases, with 7 bases between. The germline gives CDR1 GTSNPN, CDR2 SVGIG (reference sequence). The CDR3 has 11 residues. The CDR3 DNA follows: TGTGCCTGGAGTAGCGTGGACATTCAGTACTTC. Translating it yields CAWSSVDIQYF.

The chain employs TRBV5-1 and TRBJ1-1; TRBD1 matches at 11 bases. The CDR3 has 14 amino acids. Unmatched junction bases numbered 4, after V lost 3 bases and J lost 6 bases. Germline lookup yields CDR1 SGHRS and CDR2 YFSETQ. CDR3 residues: CASSWTGGDSEAFF. CDR3 nucleotides: TGCGCCAGCAGCTGGACAGGGGGCGATTCTGAAGCTTTCTTT.

This clone was detected a few times. The chain has TRBV11-2 and TRBJ1-1; 8 nucleotides align to TRBD1. Germline V gene sequence: CDR1 SGHAT, CDR2 FQNNGV. The J segment lost 4 bases and the V segment lost 5 bases, leaving 3 bases of the junction unmatched. This CDR3 spans 13 amino acids. The CDR3 nucleotides read TGTGCCAGCAGCCGGACAGGGAGCACTGAAGCTTTCTTT. Its translation: CASSRTGSTEAFF.

This clone was picked up one time. The chain employs TRBV27 and TRBJ1-5; no firm D call. The CDR3 consists of 13 residues. V was clipped by 4 bases and J by 10 bases, with 14 bases between them. CDR1 is MNHEY, CDR2 SMNVEV, per germline (reference sequence). The CDR3 DNA follows: TGTGCCAGCAGTTCCCTCCCGGAGGGACCCCAGCATTTT. Amino acid sequence: CASSSLPEGPQHF.

The chain uses TRBV5-6 and TRBJ1-5, with D uncertain. Per germline, CDR1 SGHDT and CDR2 YYEEEE. The V end lost 0 bases, the J end lost 2 bases, and 12 bases lay between the germline ends. The CDR3 loop spans 16 amino acids. The CDR3 is CASSLAGLRGNQPQHF. As DNA, the CDR3 is TGTGCCAGCAGCTTGGCTGGACTTCGAGGCAATCAGCCCCAGCATTTT.

V gene TRBV7-8 combines with J gene TRBJ2-1, with D possibly being TRBD1 (5 bases). The CDR3 covers 13 residues. CDR1 and CDR2 from the germline V gene are SGHVS and FQNEAQ. Trimming took 6 bases from V and 5 from J, leaving 11 bases between them. CDR3 region: CASRPDRDNEQFF. CDR3 DNA sequence: TGTGCCAGCAGACCTGACAGAGACAATGAGCAGTTCTTC.